The sequence of this TCR beta chain was determined in a study of T cell responses to AZD1222 COVID-19 vaccine. Assay used: immunoSEQ multiplex PCR; TCRdb lists only in-frame clones, some missing. The sample records about 140,000 clones, 89% being singletons. Germline-derived CDR1 and CDR2 are LNHDA and SQIVND (reference sequence). The CDR3 contains 14 residues. V gave up 3 bases and J gave up 0 bases, with 8 bases separating them. The sample here was peripheral blood, taken on day 0 of AZD1222 vaccination. The V call is TRBV19, the J call TRBJ1-1, with D tentatively TRBD1 (5 bases). This clonotype was obtained from an adult in good health. CDR3 sequence: CASSMGRMNTEAFF. The CDR3 bases are TGTGCCAGTAGTATGGGACGGATGAACACTGAAGCTTTCTTT.